This entry features one T cell receptor (beta chain) sequence. Antigen: not known. The CDR3 runs to 17 residues. Germline trimming cut 1 base from V and 6 bases from J; bases unmatched to any gene: 11. These data are taken from a study of CD8 T cells in ankylosing spondylitis. Study-wide results and caveats: There was a TCR beta motif, made of roughly eight highly homologous variants, that appeared characteristic of ankylosing spondylitis blood. As for the disease-linked clones, they showed a CD8+ phenotype and occurred at relatively low frequencies in peripheral blood.

TCRdb independently ran MiXCR on the 5' RACE reads; one entry per CDR3 protein. In the table there are nearly 350,000 distinct CDR3 sequences, over 12% of which are singletons. This TCR was recovered from a male donor with ankylosing spondylitis or in good health (not recorded which). The rearrangement uses TRBV12-3 or TRBV12-4 and TRBJ2-1; 8 bases match TRBD2. The sample comprised blood, either unsorted or a sorted T cell fraction (not recorded which). The CDR3 sequence is CASSLEATGGAGNEQFF. CDR3 bases: TGTGCCAGCAGTTTAGAAGCCACGGGGGGGGCCGGCAATGAGCAGTTCTTC.